This T cell receptor (beta chain) emerged from a study of regulatory T cells in long-lasting Graves disease. Broader study findings: More public clonotypes were shared by persistent patients (about 2,700) than by new patients (under 1,000).

For TCR beta, libraries came from iRepertoire HTBI primers and Arm-PCR of CDR3 regions. TCRdb reanalysed the multiplex PCR reads using MiXCR and keeps one entry per CDR3 protein. The sample comprises 500,000 to 800,000 distinct CDR3 sequences, 30% of which are singletons, and about two fifths rests with the top ten. As for time point: persistent/refractory GD, antithyroid drugs over 5 years with positive TRAb. PBMCs provided the RNA from which the TCR library was made. In its sample, this clonotype was seen many times. The antigen remains unidentified. There are 11 residues in the CDR3. Per the germline V gene, CDR1 is MDHEN and CDR2 is SYDVKM. The junction had 4 bases not matched to a gene; V was cut back by 5 bases and J by 10 bases.

The material was peripheral blood mononuclear cells (PBMCs), obtained when the disease was refractory, from a patient treated with antithyroid drugs. The V and J genes are TRBV28 and TRBJ1-1; 7 bases line up with TRBD1. The receptor was isolated from a female donor with Graves disease. CDR3 bases: TGTGCCAGCAGTCAGGGGGAGGTAGCTTTCTTT. Translated: CASSQGEVAFF. Supplemented by reference TRBV28 and TRBJ1-1, the full variable domain reads DVKVTQSSRYLVKRTGEKVFLECVQDMDHENMFWYRQDPGLGLRLIYFSYDVKMKEKGDIPEGYSVSREKKERFSLILESASTNQTSMYLCASSQGEVAFFGQGTRLTVV.